The 6 T cell receptor beta chains below were found in one sample sequenced in a study of CD8 T cells in ankylosing spondylitis. MiXCR, applied by TCRdb to the 5' RACE reads, yields one record per CDR3 protein. The data show under 150,000 distinct CDR3 sequences, roughly 11% seen once. Specimen: blood, either unsorted or a sorted T cell fraction (not recorded which). These receptor sequences come from a female donor with ankylosing spondylitis or in good health (not recorded which).

This clonotype was counted at least ten times. The chain combines TRBV5-1 with TRBJ1-1; D may be TRBD1 (6 bases). This CDR3 is built from 18 residues. CDR1 SGHRS and CDR2 YFSETQ come from the germline V gene. Trimming left V 4 bases short and J 0 bases short, with 22 bases between. The CDR3 sequence: CASSLLHRQAHMNTEAFF. The CDR3 DNA is TGCGCCAGCAGCCTCCTACACCGACAGGCGCACATGAACACTGAAGCTTTCTTT.

This clonotype was counted at least ten times. The rearrangement uses TRBV5-5 and TRBJ2-5; D gene unclear. Between the trimmed V and J ends, which lost 7 bases and 4 bases, there was a span of 11 bases. The CDR3 covers 12 residues. Germline V gene sequence: CDR1 SGHKS, CDR2 YYEKEE (reference sequence). The CDR3 nucleotides are TGTGCCAGCCATACAGACGGAGAGACCCAGTACTTC. Encoded protein: CASHTDGETQYF. Drawing the rest from reference TRBV5-5 and TRBJ2-5, the complete variable domain is DAGVTQSPTHLIKTRGQQVTLRCSPISGHKSVSWYQQVLGQGPQFIFQYYEKEERGRGNFPDRFSARQFPNYSSELNVNALLLGDSALYLCASHTDGETQYFGPGTRLLVL.

This clonotype was detected many times. The rearrangement joins TRBV20-1 to TRBJ2-1; 8 positions agree with TRBD1. This CDR3 spans 16 amino acids. The V segment lost 0 bases and the J segment 4 bases; nucleotides outside the gene matches: 8. The germline CDR1 and CDR2 sequences are DFQATT and SNEGSKA (reference sequence). CDR3 sequence reads: CSARDFLDRGYNEQFF. CDR3 nucleotide sequence: TGCAGTGCTAGAGATTTCTTAGACAGGGGATACAATGAGCAGTTCTTC.

The V and J genes are TRBV7-2 and TRBJ2-7; weak D call: TRBD1 (6 bases). The germline CDR1 and CDR2 sequences are SGHTA and FQGNSA. V was trimmed by 3 bases and J by 5 bases, leaving 20 bases between them. The CDR3 totals 16 residues. The CDR3 loop reads CASSFQGLSRLDEQYF. The CDR3 region has the DNA TGTGCCAGCAGCTTCCAGGGGCTCAGCCGGCTCGACGAGCAGTACTTC.

This clonotype was counted ten times or more. The chain links TRBV20-1 to TRBJ2-3, with D unclear. CDR1 is DFQATT, CDR2 SNEGSKA, per germline (reference sequence). The CDR3 totals 13 residues. The germline V and J ends were trimmed by 3 bases and 0 bases, with 7 bases remaining between them. This chain's CDR3 is CSARRKSTDTQYF. The CDR3, as DNA: TGCAGTGCTAGGCGAAAAAGCACAGATACGCAGTATTTT.

The chain employs TRBV28 and TRBJ2-4; possible D gene TRBD1, 6 bases. This CDR3 is 16 amino acids long. V was shortened by 5 bases and J by 0 bases, with 14 bases between the two germline ends. Germline CDR1 MDHEN, CDR2 SYDVKM. In DNA form, the CDR3 reads TGTGCCAGCAGTACCCGGACAGTACTAGCCAAAAACATTCAGTACTTC. Translated, it gives CASSTRTVLAKNIQYF.